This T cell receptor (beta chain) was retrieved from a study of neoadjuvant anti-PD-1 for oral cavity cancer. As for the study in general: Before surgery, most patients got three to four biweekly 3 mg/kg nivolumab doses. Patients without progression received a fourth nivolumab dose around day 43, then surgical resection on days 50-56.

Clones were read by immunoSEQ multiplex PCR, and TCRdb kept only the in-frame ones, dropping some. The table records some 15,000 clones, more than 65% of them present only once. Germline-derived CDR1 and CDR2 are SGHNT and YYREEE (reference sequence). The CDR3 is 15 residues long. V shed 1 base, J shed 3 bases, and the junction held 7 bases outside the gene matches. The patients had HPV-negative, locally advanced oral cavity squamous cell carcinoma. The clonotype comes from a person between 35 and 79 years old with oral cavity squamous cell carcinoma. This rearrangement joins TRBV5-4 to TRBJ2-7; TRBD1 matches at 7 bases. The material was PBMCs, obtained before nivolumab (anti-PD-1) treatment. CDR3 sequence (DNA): TGTGCCAGCAGCTTGTTTGGGACAGCACGCTACGAGCAGTACTTC. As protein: CASSLFGTARYEQYF.